Shown below are 13 T cell receptor beta chains from a single sample sequenced in a study of blood T cell repertoires in COVID-19. Using immunoSEQ multiplex PCR, the repertoire was profiled, and TCRdb retains in-frame clones only, with some absent. The table lists over 250,000 clones, around 90% of them singletons. Sequenced material: PBMCs or T cells enriched from blood (not recorded which). The source is a woman aged 25 to 45 who had recovered from COVID-19.

The V gene is TRBV30, the J gene TRBJ2-2, with 7 positions matching TRBD2. Per germline, CDR1 GTSNPN and CDR2 SVGIG (reference sequence). The CDR3 spans 15 residues. Losses at the gene ends were 0 bases for V and 4 bases for J; bases not matched to a gene: 5. The CDR3 protein is CAWSVASGLTGELFF. CDR3 in DNA: TGTGCCTGGAGTGTAGCTAGCGGACTCACCGGGGAGCTGTTTTTT.

The chain joins TRBV19 to TRBJ2-1; 10 nucleotides match TRBD2. The CDR3 runs to 15 residues. Germline assignment: CDR1 LNHDA and CDR2 SQIVND (reference sequence). The V gene end was trimmed by 4 bases and the J gene end by 1 base; junction bases not matched to a gene: 1. CDR3 sequence (DNA): TGTGCCAGTAGTAAGACTAGCGGGTCCTACAATGAGCAGTTCTTC. Its protein is CASSKTSGSYNEQFF.

The V gene is TRBV19, the J gene TRBJ1-1; D is possibly TRBD1 (6 bases). Per the germline V gene, CDR1 is LNHDA and CDR2 is SQIVND (reference sequence). V was cut by 3 bases and J by 11 bases, with 13 bases left in between. The CDR3 is made up of 12 amino acids. DNA of the CDR3: TGTGCCAGTAGTATTCGGGGGGCGCAGGCTTTCTTT. Protein sequence: CASSIRGAQAFF.

The gene calls are TRBV18 and TRBJ1-2; D unresolved. Germline V gene lookup returns CDR1 KGHSH and CDR2 LQKENI. CDR3 length equals 15 residues. The germline V and J ends were trimmed by 0 bases and 6 bases, with 14 bases remaining between them. The CDR3 nucleotides read TGTGCCAGCTCACCACCCCACGGAGTAATCGATGGCTACACCTTC. It specifies CASSPPHGVIDGYTF.

The rearrangement links TRBV7-3 to TRBJ2-2; 14 bases line up with TRBD2. Germline V gene data show CDR1 as SGHTA and CDR2 as FQGTGA. V dropped 2 bases and J dropped 6; count of bases not matched to a gene: 8. The CDR3 has 18 residues. The CDR3 sequence is CASSLFSRGLAGAGELFF. In DNA, the CDR3 is TGTGCCAGCAGCTTATTTTCTCGGGGACTAGCGGGAGCCGGGGAGCTGTTTTTT.

The chain links TRBV7-9 to TRBJ2-3, with 7 positions matching TRBD1. Per the germline V gene, CDR1 is SEHNR and CDR2 is FQNEAQ (reference sequence). J gave up 0 bases and V 7 bases, and 7 bases lay outside the gene matches. The CDR3 runs 15 residues. CDR3 sequence reads: CASIKTRGSTDTQYF. CDR3 nucleotides: TGTGCCAGCATCAAAACCAGGGGGAGCACAGATACGCAGTATTTT.

This rearrangement joins TRBV7-8 to TRBJ1-2; no definite D call. Trimming removed 5 bases at V and 4 bases at J, with 8 bases between. The CDR3 has 12 residues. CDR1 is SGHVS, CDR2 FQNEAQ, per germline. The CDR3 region is CASSPDIYGYTF. In DNA form, the CDR3 reads TGTGCCAGCAGCCCCGACATCTATGGCTACACCTTC. Full variable domain (missing parts from reference TRBV7-8 and TRBJ1-2): GAGVSQSPRYKVAKRGQDVALRCDPISGHVSLFWYQQALGQGPEFLTYFQNEAQLDKSGLPSDRFFAERPEGSVSTLKIQRTQQEDSAVYLCASSPDIYGYTFGSGTRLTVV.

V is TRBV19 and J is TRBJ2-2; 14 nucleotides agree with TRBD2. This CDR3 has 17 residues. Germline lookup yields CDR1 LNHDA and CDR2 SQIVND (reference sequence). V lost 6 bases and J lost 4; bases outside the gene matches: 7. The CDR3 sequence: CASRVTSGREGTGELFF. The CDR3 coding sequence is TGTGCCAGTAGGGTGACTAGCGGGAGGGAGGGCACCGGGGAGCTGTTTTTT.

The chain is built from TRBV4-2 and TRBJ2-5; 7 nucleotides align to TRBD2. Germline CDR1 is LGHNA and CDR2 is YNFKEQ. This CDR3 spans 15 amino acids. With 5 bases clipped from V and 2 bases from J, the junction kept 8 bases outside the gene matches. CDR3 in DNA: TGTGCCAGCAGCGTCGGGCCTAGCGGACAAGAGACCCAGTACTTC. Its protein is CASSVGPSGQETQYF.

The rearrangement links TRBV19 to TRBJ1-1, with TRBD1 matching 9 bases. J was trimmed by 5 bases and V by 7 bases; bases with no gene match: 5. The CDR3 is made up of 13 amino acids. Germline V lookup: CDR1 LNHDA, CDR2 SQIVND (reference sequence). In nucleotides, the CDR3 is TGTGCCAGTACCGCGACAGGGGGGACTGAAGCTTTCTTT. Amino acid sequence: CASTATGGTEAFF.

The chain employs TRBV6-5 and TRBJ1-6, with 7 bases aligning to TRBD1. V gave up 4 bases and J gave up 7 bases; unmatched junction bases: 7. The CDR3 totals 15 residues. Looked up from germline, CDR1 is MNHEY and CDR2 is SVGAGI. The CDR3 here is CASSSAGQMNSPLHF. CDR3 coding DNA: TGTGCCAGCAGTTCCGCGGGACAGATGAATTCACCCCTCCACTTT.

CDR3 region: CAISERDRVTDTQYF. The CDR3 DNA reads TGTGCCATCAGTGAGCGGGACAGGGTGACAGATACGCAGTATTTT. The chain joins TRBV10-3 to TRBJ2-3; the match to TRBD1 covers 9 bases. Germline trimming cut 2 bases from V and 3 bases from J; bases unmatched to any gene: 3. The CDR3 consists of 15 residues. Germline-derived CDR1 and CDR2 are ENHRY and SYGVKD.

This clone showed up just once. J is TRBJ2-2 and V is TRBV5-1; no definite D call. CDR1 is SGHRS, CDR2 YFSETQ, per germline. The V gene lost 4 bases and the J gene lost 6 bases, with 7 bases spanning the gap. The CDR3 has 12 residues. The CDR3 region has the DNA TGCGCCAGCAGCATTCAGGCCGGGGAGCTGTTTTTT. Translation: CASSIQAGELFF.